One sample yielded the 16 T cell receptor beta chains listed below, sequenced in a study of cytomegalovirus exposure and HLA in healthy donors. Use of 60 Vbeta and 13 Jbeta primers characterized the PCR. Only in-frame clones appear in the TCRdb table, and some are missing; sequencing was by immunoSEQ multiplex PCR. This repertoire shows around 130,000 clones, around 77% found once; its top ten account for about 1.3%. Sequencing was performed on PBMCs. These receptors all stem from a man aged 45-65 years in good health and CMV-seronegative.

The gene calls are TRBV14 and TRBJ2-5, with TRBD1 matching over 8 bases. The CDR3 is made up of 16 amino acids. J gave up 2 bases and V 5 bases, and 10 bases lay outside the gene matches. Germline V gene sequence: CDR1 SGHDN, CDR2 FVKESK. The CDR3 DNA reads as TGTGCCAGCAGCGGGCGCCGGGGACAGGTTCAAGAGACCCAGTACTTC. The encoded protein is CASSGRRGQVQETQYF.

The rearrangement joins TRBV2 to TRBJ2-1, with D perhaps TRBD2 (6 bases). Germline V lookup: CDR1 SNHLY, CDR2 FYNNEI. The CDR3 extends over 13 amino acids. Between the trimmed V and J ends, which lost 4 bases and 8 bases, there was a span of 12 bases. The CDR3 here is CASSGYVADEQFF. The CDR3 bases are TGTGCCAGCAGTGGGTACGTAGCGGATGAGCAGTTCTTC.

The V call is TRBV29-1, the J call TRBJ2-7; 9 bases align to TRBD1. The V segment lost 5 bases and the J segment 3 bases; nucleotides outside the gene matches: 8. The CDR3 length is 14 residues. The germline V gene has CDR1 SQVTM and CDR2 ANQGSEA. CDR3 loop: CSVFSRDRDYEQYF. The CDR3 DNA sequence: TGCAGCGTTTTCTCCCGGGACAGGGACTACGAGCAGTACTTC.

The V gene is TRBV15, the J gene TRBJ2-3; TRBD1 might be the D (5 bases). V was clipped by 0 bases and J by 2 bases, with 18 bases between them. The CDR3 is made up of 18 amino acids. Germline V gene data show CDR1 as LNHNV and CDR2 as YYDKDF (reference sequence). CDR3 amino acids: CATSRDKRRTLNTDTQYF. The CDR3, as DNA: TGTGCCACCAGCAGAGACAAACGCCGGACACTTAACACAGATACGCAGTATTTT.

The V gene is TRBV15, the J gene TRBJ2-2, with D perhaps TRBD1 (6 bases). Trimming removed 0 bases at V and 7 bases at J, with 12 bases between. The CDR3 totals 15 residues. The germline gives CDR1 LNHNV, CDR2 YYDKDF (reference sequence). Here the CDR3 reads CATSRDWGPGGELFF. CDR3 bases: TGTGCCACCAGCAGAGATTGGGGGCCCGGCGGGGAGCTGTTTTTT.

This chain connects TRBV5-1 to TRBJ2-7, with no clear D. Trimming removed 4 bases from V and 0 bases from J, with 14 bases in between. Germline CDR1 is SGHRS and CDR2 is YFSETQ. This CDR3 region has 15 residues. Here the CDR3 DNA reads TGCGCCAGCAGCCCCCTAGGAGAGGACTCCTACGAGCAGTACTTC. Protein: CASSPLGEDSYEQYF.

This clone has more than one count but fewer than ten. V usage is TRBV4-3 and J usage is TRBJ2-6; 8 positions agree with TRBD1. Trimming at V came to 2 bases and at J to 0 bases, leaving 12 bases not matched to a gene. The CDR3 length is 20 residues. The germline V gene encodes CDR1 LGHNA and CDR2 YSLEER. CDR3 DNA: TGCGCCAGCAGCCAACAAACTTACAGGGGGACGACCTCTGGGGCCAACGTCCTGACTTTC. Protein sequence: CASSQQTYRGTTSGANVLTF.

This CDR3 reads CASSSTGLASNEQFF. The CDR3 nucleotides are TGTGCCAGCAGTTCAACGGGACTAGCATCCAATGAGCAGTTCTTC. The chain has TRBV6-6 and TRBJ2-1; 9 bases align to TRBD2. The CDR3 is 15 amino acids. Germline values: CDR1 MNHNY, CDR2 SVGAGI (reference sequence). Trimming at V came to 4 bases and at J to 6 bases, leaving 7 bases not matched to a gene.

The chain couples TRBV29-1 to TRBJ1-2, with 7 positions matching TRBD1. The V segment lost 5 bases and the J segment 6 bases; nucleotides outside the gene matches: 6. The CDR3 has 12 amino acids. Germline CDR1 is SQVTM and CDR2 is ANQGSEA. The CDR3 nucleotides read TGCAGCGTTTCAGGGGGATCTCATGGCTACACCTTC. Residues: CSVSGGSHGYTF. The full variable domain, with the rest looked up from reference TRBV29-1 and TRBJ1-2, is SAVISQKPSRDICQRGTSLTIQCQVDSQVTMMFWYRQQPGQSLTLIATANQGSEATYESGFVIDKFPISRPNLTFSTLTVSNMSPEDSSIYLCSVSGGSHGYTFGSGTRLTVV.

V usage is TRBV10-2 and J usage is TRBJ2-2; TRBD2 aligns across 9 bases. With 6 bases clipped from V and 6 bases from J, the junction kept 2 bases outside the gene matches. CDR1 and CDR2 from the germline V gene are WSHSY and SAAADI. CDR3 length: 13 amino acids. The CDR3 DNA sequence: TGCGCCAGCAGGCCTAGCGGGGCCGGGGAGCTGTTTTTT. It specifies CASRPSGAGELFF.

This chain links TRBV5-3 with TRBJ1-5; a possible D gene is TRBD1 (5 bases). TRBV5-3 carries the ORF label, with uncertain function. Trimming shortened V by 1 base and J by 2 bases, and 19 bases separated the two germline ends. The CDR3 extends over 18 amino acids. The CDR3 DNA reads TGTGCCAGAAGCTTGATCTCGACAGAGCAGTTTCGCAATCAGCCCCAGCATTTT. Translating it yields CARSLISTEQFRNQPQHF.

V and J are TRBV7-2 and TRBJ1-1, with D maybe TRBD1 (6 bases). The CDR3 is 13 amino acids. CDR1 SGHTA and CDR2 FQGNSA come from the germline V gene. Trimming pared 1 base from V and 6 bases from J, leaving 9 bases between. The CDR3 bases are TGTGCCAGCAGCTTAGGGGGGCGGCCTGAAGCTTTCTTT. Translating it yields CASSLGGRPEAFF.

This chain connects TRBV27 to TRBJ1-1, with D maybe TRBD1 (5 bases). This CDR3 is 14 amino acids long. V lost 3 bases and J 5 bases, leaving 13 bases between the germline ends. Germline V gene lookup returns CDR1 MNHEY and CDR2 SMNVEV (reference sequence). DNA for the CDR3: TGTGCCAGCAGTTTTACGGGGGTGATTACTGAAGCTTTCTTT. This encodes CASSFTGVITEAFF.

The count of this clone is one. J is TRBJ2-3 and V is TRBV29-1, with 10 bases that match TRBD2. This CDR3 spans 14 amino acids. Losses at the gene ends were 7 bases for V and 0 bases for J; bases not matched to a gene: 4. Per the germline V gene, CDR1 is SQVTM and CDR2 is ANQGSEA. CDR3 bases: TGCAGCGGGGAGACTAGCGGGAGCACAGATACGCAGTATTTT. Encoded protein: CSGETSGSTDTQYF.

There are a few counts of this clone. V usage is TRBV14 and J usage is TRBJ2-1; 10 bases agree with TRBD2. The CDR3 totals 16 residues. Germline loops: CDR1 SGHDN, CDR2 FVKESK. V gave up 2 bases and J gave up 2 bases; unmatched junction bases: 3. The chain's CDR3 is CASSQWLAGAYNEQFF. CDR3 in DNA: TGTGCCAGCAGCCAATGGCTAGCGGGAGCCTACAATGAGCAGTTCTTC.

The chain carries TRBV5-1 and TRBJ2-5; 7 positions agree with TRBD1. V shed 2 bases, J shed 5 bases, and the junction held 9 bases outside the gene matches. From germline, CDR1 is SGHRS and CDR2 YFSETQ. The CDR3 covers 15 residues. CDR3 sequence: CASSFDRVSGETQYF. The CDR3 nucleotides are TGCGCCAGCAGCTTCGACAGGGTATCAGGGGAGACCCAGTACTTC.